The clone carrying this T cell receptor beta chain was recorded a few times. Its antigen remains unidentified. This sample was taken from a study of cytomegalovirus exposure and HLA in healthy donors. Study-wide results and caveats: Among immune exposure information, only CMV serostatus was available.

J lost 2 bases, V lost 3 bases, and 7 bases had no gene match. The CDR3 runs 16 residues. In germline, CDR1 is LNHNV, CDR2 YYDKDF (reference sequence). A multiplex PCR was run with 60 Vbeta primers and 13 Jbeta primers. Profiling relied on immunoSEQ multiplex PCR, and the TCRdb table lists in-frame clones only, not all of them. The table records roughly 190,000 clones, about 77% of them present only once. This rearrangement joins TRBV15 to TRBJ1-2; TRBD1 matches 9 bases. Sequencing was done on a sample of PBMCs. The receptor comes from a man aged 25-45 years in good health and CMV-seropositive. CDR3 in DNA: TGTGCCACCAGCAGCGAACAGGGGGCGCTGAACTATGGCTACACCTTC. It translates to CATSSEQGALNYGYTF. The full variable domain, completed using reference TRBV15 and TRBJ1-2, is DAMVIQNPRYQVTQFGKPVTLSCSQTLNHNVMYWYQQKSSQAPKLLFHYYDKDFNNEADTPDNFQSRRPNTSFCFLDIRSPGLGDTAMYLCATSSEQGALNYGYTFGSGTRLTVV.